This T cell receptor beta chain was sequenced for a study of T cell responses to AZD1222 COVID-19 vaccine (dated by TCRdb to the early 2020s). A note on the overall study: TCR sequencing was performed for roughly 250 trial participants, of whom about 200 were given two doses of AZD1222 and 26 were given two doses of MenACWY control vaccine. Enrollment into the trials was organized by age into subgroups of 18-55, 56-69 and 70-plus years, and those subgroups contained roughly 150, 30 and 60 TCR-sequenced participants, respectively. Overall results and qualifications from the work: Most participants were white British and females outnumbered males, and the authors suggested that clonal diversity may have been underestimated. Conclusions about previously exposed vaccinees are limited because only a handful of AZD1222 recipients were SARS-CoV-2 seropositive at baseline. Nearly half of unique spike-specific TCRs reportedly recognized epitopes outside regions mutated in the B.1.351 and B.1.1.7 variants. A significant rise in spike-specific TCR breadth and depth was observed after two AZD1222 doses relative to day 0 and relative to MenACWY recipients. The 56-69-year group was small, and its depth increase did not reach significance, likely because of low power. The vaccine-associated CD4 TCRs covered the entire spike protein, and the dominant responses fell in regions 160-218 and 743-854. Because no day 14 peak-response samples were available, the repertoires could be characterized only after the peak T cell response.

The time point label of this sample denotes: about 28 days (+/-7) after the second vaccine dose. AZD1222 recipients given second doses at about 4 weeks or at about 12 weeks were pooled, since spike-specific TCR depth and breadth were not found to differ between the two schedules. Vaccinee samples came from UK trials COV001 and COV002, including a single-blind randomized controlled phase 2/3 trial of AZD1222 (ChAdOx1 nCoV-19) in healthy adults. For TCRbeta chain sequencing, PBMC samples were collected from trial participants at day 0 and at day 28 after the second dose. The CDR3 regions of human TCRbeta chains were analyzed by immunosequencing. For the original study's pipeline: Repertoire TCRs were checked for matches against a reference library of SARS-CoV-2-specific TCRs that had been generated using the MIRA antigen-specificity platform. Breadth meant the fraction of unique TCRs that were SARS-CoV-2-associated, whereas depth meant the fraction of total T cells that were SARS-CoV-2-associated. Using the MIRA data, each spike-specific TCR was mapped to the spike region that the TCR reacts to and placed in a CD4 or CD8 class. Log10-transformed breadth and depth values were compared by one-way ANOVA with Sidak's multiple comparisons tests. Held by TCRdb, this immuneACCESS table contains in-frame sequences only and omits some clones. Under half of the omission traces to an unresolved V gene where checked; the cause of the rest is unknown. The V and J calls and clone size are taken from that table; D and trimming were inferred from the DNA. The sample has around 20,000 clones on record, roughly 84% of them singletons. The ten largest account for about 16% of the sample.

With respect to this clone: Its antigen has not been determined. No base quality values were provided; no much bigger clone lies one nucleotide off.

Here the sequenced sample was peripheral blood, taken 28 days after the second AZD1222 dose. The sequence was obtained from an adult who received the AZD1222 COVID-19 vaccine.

For the CDR3, the sequence is CASSQGSNEQFF. In nucleotide form, the sequence is TGTGCCAGCAGCCAAGGCTCGAATGAGCAGTTCTTC. The rearranged segments are TRBV7-9 and TRBJ2-1; there is no confident call for the D gene. Trimming at the junction amounts to 5 bases on V and 7 bases on J, and the germline ends lie 9 bases apart. The germline V gene (reference sequence) sets CDR1 to SEHNR and CDR2 to FQNEAQ. The cysteine opens and the phenylalanine closes a CDR3 of 12 amino acids. CDR3 DNA only is kept here, 36 bases in frame from base 1.